The following is a TCR beta chain sequence with its context. Germline-derived CDR1 and CDR2 are SGDLS and YYNGEE. The CDR3 length is 19 residues. The V end lost 4 bases, the J end lost 0 bases, and 20 bases lay between the germline ends. Sequenced by immunoSEQ multiplex PCR; TCRdb stores in-frame clones only, minus some. The table shows over 95,000 clones, with about 50% occurring only once. The entry originates in a study of cytotoxic CD8 clonotypes in ibrutinib-treated CLL. The chain uses TRBV9 and TRBJ2-6, with D possibly being TRBD2 (6 bases). This sequence was found in a human donor with chronic lymphocytic leukemia. Sequences were derived from PBMCs, sampled after 24 months of ibrutinib treatment. The DNA of the CDR3 is TGTGCCAGCAGCCCAGACCTACCGGGACTTTTCTCTGGGGCCAACGTCCTGACTTTC. Translation: CASSPDLPGLFSGANVLTF.